What follows are 22 T cell receptor beta chains derived from one specimen sequenced in a study of response to subunit inactivated influenza vaccine. TCRdb ran MiXCR on the RT-PCR reads and lists one entry per CDR3 protein. The sample records about 530,000 distinct CDR3 sequences, over 9.5% being singletons. Sequencing was performed on PBMCs from blood, taken on the day of vaccination. These receptors came from a man between 50 and 59 years old who received an inactivated influenza vaccine.

Ten or more counts support this clonotype. The genes are TRBV6-5 and TRBJ2-7; TRBD1 might be the D (6 bases). Per germline, CDR1 MNHEY and CDR2 SVGAGI. The CDR3 extends over 12 amino acids. The germline V and J ends were trimmed by 6 bases and 1 base, with 7 bases remaining between them. The CDR3 is CASRGGSYEQYF. The CDR3 nucleotides read TGTGCCAGCAGAGGGGGTTCCTACGAGCAGTACTTC.

This clonotype has just a few counts. This chain connects TRBV28 to TRBJ1-5, with 8 positions matching TRBD1. This CDR3 is built from 15 residues. Germline values: CDR1 MDHEN, CDR2 SYDVKM. V gave up 0 bases and J gave up 5 bases; unmatched junction bases: 3. The CDR3 sequence is CASSLWDRADQPQHF. The CDR3 DNA sequence: TGTGCCAGCAGTTTATGGGACAGGGCCGATCAGCCCCAGCATTTT.

The genes are TRBV7-9 and TRBJ1-1; possibly TRBD1 for D (5 bases). Germline V lookup: CDR1 SEHNR, CDR2 FQNEAQ (reference sequence). This CDR3 spans 14 amino acids. V shed 5 bases and J shed 3 bases, with 13 bases lying between them. The CDR3 DNA sequence: TGTGCCAGCAGCGGGACCGGGGCCTACACTGAAGCTTTCTTT. It translates to CASSGTGAYTEAFF.

Ten or more counts support this clonotype. The genes are TRBV5-1 and TRBJ2-5; D tentatively fits TRBD1 or TRBD2 (6 bases each). V lost 4 bases to trimming and J lost 0 bases, with 10 bases between them. The CDR3 runs to 14 residues. From germline, CDR1 is SGHRS and CDR2 YFSETQ. The CDR3 DNA reads TGCGCCAGCAGCCCGCGGGACAACCAAGAGACCCAGTACTTC. Its protein is CASSPRDNQETQYF.

This clonotype was found a few times. V usage is TRBV2 and J usage is TRBJ2-5; D may be TRBD1 or TRBD2 (6 bases each). V lost 2 bases and J 3 bases, leaving 10 bases between the germline ends. Germline assignment: CDR1 SNHLY and CDR2 FYNNEI. The CDR3 consists of 14 residues. CDR3 region: CASSETGAKETQYF. The CDR3, as DNA: TGTGCCAGCAGTGAAACGGGGGCCAAAGAGACCCAGTACTTC.

The sample holds a few counts of this clonotype. This chain joins TRBV9 and TRBJ2-5, with a possible D match to TRBD2 (6 bases). V dropped 3 bases and J dropped 5 bases, with 23 bases sitting between them. The CDR3 has 17 residues. Germline V lookup: CDR1 SGDLS, CDR2 YYNGEE. CDR3 protein: CASSEGVAEFLGETQYF. In DNA form, the CDR3 reads TGTGCCAGCAGCGAAGGGGTAGCGGAGTTCCTAGGGGAGACCCAGTACTTC.

In this sample, this clonotype turned up a few times. The chain links TRBV5-5 to TRBJ2-7; 10 nucleotides align to TRBD2. With V trimmed by 2 bases and J by 4 bases, 6 bases remained unmatched. This CDR3 spans 15 amino acids. CDR1 and CDR2 (germline): SGHKS, YYEKEE (reference sequence). CDR3 protein: CASSFAASGSYEQYF. CDR3 nucleotides: TGTGCCAGCAGCTTCGCGGCTAGCGGGAGTTACGAGCAGTACTTC.

This clonotype has only a few counts. The chain joins TRBV10-2 to TRBJ1-1; the match to TRBD1 covers 8 bases. The CDR3 contains 15 residues. V gave up 5 bases and J gave up 3 bases; unmatched junction bases: 8. The germline V gene encodes CDR1 WSHSY and CDR2 SAAADI. For the CDR3, the DNA is TGCGCCAGCAGTAACTACAGGGGGATGGACACTGAAGCTTTCTTT. This translates into CASSNYRGMDTEAFF.

The rearrangement joins TRBV7-2 to TRBJ2-2, with TRBD2 matching over 7 bases. V shed 2 bases, J shed 4 bases, and the junction held 4 bases outside the gene matches. Germline CDR1 reads SGHTA; CDR2 reads FQGNSA. The CDR3 covers 15 residues. The CDR3 here is CASSLRGVGTGELFF. For the CDR3, the DNA is TGTGCCAGCAGCTTACGGGGGGTTGGCACCGGGGAGCTGTTTTTT.

This clonotype was detected only a few times. The chain recombines TRBV3-1 with TRBJ2-5; D uncertain. The CDR3 is 12 amino acids. Germline values: CDR1 LGHDT, CDR2 YNNKEL (reference sequence). V was cut by 0 bases and J by 7 bases, with 6 bases left in between. The CDR3 coding sequence is TGTGCCAGCAGCCAAGATCCGGGGACCCAGTACTTC. Translated: CASSQDPGTQYF.

This clonotype was seen once. This chain connects TRBV20-1 to TRBJ1-2; D unclear. Looked up from germline, CDR1 is DFQATT and CDR2 is SNEGSKA (reference sequence). The CDR3 consists of 11 residues. The V gene lost 4 bases and the J gene lost 8 bases, with 11 bases spanning the gap. CDR3 in amino acids: CSATFAPGYTF. As DNA, the CDR3 is TGCAGTGCTACTTTCGCACCGGGCTACACCTTC.

V and J are TRBV6-1 and TRBJ2-3; maybe TRBD1 (6 bases). There are 16 residues in the CDR3. Trimming cost V 4 bases and J 1 base, with 15 bases left between them. Germline CDR1 MNHNS, CDR2 SASEGT. The CDR3 nucleotides are TGTGCCAGCAGTGTTGTTTGGGGGCGCGGCACAGATACGCAGTATTTT. Amino acid sequence: CASSVVWGRGTDTQYF.

This clonotype was seen a handful of times. J is TRBJ2-1 and V is TRBV20-1, with no clear D. There are 15 residues in the CDR3. Trimming stripped 6 bases from V and 4 bases from J, with 19 bases between. CDR1 is DFQATT, CDR2 SNEGSKA, per germline (reference sequence). DNA for the CDR3: TGCAGTGCGCCTACGCCGGGCCGCGTGTACAATGAGCAGTTCTTC. Protein product: CSAPTPGRVYNEQFF.

This clonotype was seen a handful of times. The gene calls are TRBV12-3 or TRBV12-4 and TRBJ2-7, with 7 bases matching TRBD1. Germline trimming cut 1 base from V and 3 bases from J; bases unmatched to any gene: 6. CDR3 length: 15 residues. Here the CDR3 DNA reads TGTGCCAGCAGTTTAGAGCAGGGGGTGGACTACGAGCAGTACTTC. Its translation: CASSLEQGVDYEQYF.

Many counts were recorded for this clonotype. The gene calls are TRBV12-3 or TRBV12-4 and TRBJ2-1; 14 bases match TRBD2. J was trimmed by 8 bases and V by 6 bases; bases with no gene match: 9. The CDR3 has 16 amino acids. The CDR3 nucleotides are TGTGCCAGCAGGCGACTAGCGGGGGGGAGTCTAGATGAGCAGTTCTTC. This encodes CASRRLAGGSLDEQFF.

This clonotype was seen more than once but under ten times. The chain joins TRBV4-2 to TRBJ2-3, with 9 bases aligning to TRBD2. The length of the CDR3 is 18 residues. V trimming: 4 bases; J trimming: 2 bases; junction bases outside the gene matches: 13. From germline, CDR1 is LGHNA and CDR2 YNFKEQ. DNA for the CDR3: TGTGCCAGCAGCCCCGGACTAGCGTCCCCTTCAACCACAGATACGCAGTATTTT. It yields the protein CASSPGLASPSTTDTQYF.

The chain employs TRBV6-1 and TRBJ2-7; 14 bases agree with TRBD2. The CDR3 totals 16 residues. Germline V lookup: CDR1 MNHNS, CDR2 SASEGT. With 6 bases clipped from V and 3 bases from J, the junction kept 7 bases outside the gene matches. The CDR3 nucleotides read TGTGCCAGCAGCCTCTGGACTAGCGGGAGGTACTACGAGCAGTACTTC. Its translation is CASSLWTSGRYYEQYF.

The V call is TRBV6-2 or TRBV6-3, the J call TRBJ1-5; no clear D gene. The germline V gene encodes CDR1 MNHEY and CDR2 SVGEGT. There are 12 residues in the CDR3. Trimming stripped 6 bases from V and 3 bases from J, with 6 bases between. The CDR3 DNA sequence: TGTGCCAGCAGACGGGACAATCAGCCCCAGCATTTT. It translates to CASRRDNQPQHF.

Ten or more counts support this clonotype. V and J are TRBV4-3 and TRBJ2-2; a weak D match, TRBD1 (5 bases). This CDR3 spans 15 amino acids. Trimming shortened V by 0 bases and J by 7 bases, and 12 bases separated the two germline ends. CDR1 is LGHNA and CDR2 is YSLEER in the germline V gene. CDR3 loop: CASSQDSQGIGELFF. The CDR3 coding sequence is TGCGCCAGCAGCCAAGATTCCCAGGGTATCGGGGAGCTGTTTTTT.

This clonotype was counted a few times. The chain has TRBV4-3 and TRBJ2-1; TRBD2 might be the D (5 bases). The CDR3 length is 17 residues. V was trimmed by 0 bases and J by 4 bases, leaving 16 bases between them. Germline CDR1 LGHNA, CDR2 YSLEER. CDR3: CASSQDKFEGEYNEQFF. The CDR3 coding sequence is TGCGCCAGCAGCCAAGATAAATTCGAGGGAGAGTACAATGAGCAGTTCTTC.

This clonotype was observed a handful of times. The genes are TRBV7-9 and TRBJ1-1; D might be TRBD1 (5 bases). Germline V lookup: CDR1 SEHNR, CDR2 FQNEAQ (reference sequence). The CDR3 runs 13 residues. V lost 7 bases, J lost 3 bases, and 12 bases lay in between. The CDR3 here is CASTPGGDTEAFF. In nucleotides, the CDR3 is TGTGCCAGCACCCCGGGGGGTGACACTGAAGCTTTCTTT. The entire variable domain, with the rest obtained from reference TRBV7-9 and TRBJ1-1, is as follows: DTGVSQNPRHKITKRGQNVTFRCDPISEHNRLYWYRQTLGQGPEFLTYFQNEAQLEKSRLLSDRFSAERPKGSFSTLEIQRTEQGDSAMYLCASTPGGDTEAFFGQGTRLTVV.

This clonotype showed up just a few times. The V call is TRBV5-1, the J call TRBJ2-5; D is unclear. The CDR3 sequence is 12 residues long. V lost 1 base and J 0 bases, leaving 1 base between the germline ends. CDR1 is SGHRS, CDR2 YFSETQ, per germline. Here the CDR3 reads CASSLHQETQYF. The DNA for the CDR3 is TGCGCCAGCAGCTTGCACCAAGAGACCCAGTACTTC.